This is a list of T cell receptor beta chains from one sample in a study of blood T cell repertoires in COVID-19. Some clones are missing from TCRdb's copy, which holds only in-frame ones; the method was immunoSEQ multiplex PCR. This sample has 430,000 or so clones; roughly 90% occur once, and the top ten carry approximately 1.8%. The sample consisted of PBMCs or T cells enriched from blood (not recorded which). The receptors here all came from a woman aged 40 to 50 who had recovered from COVID-19. The CDR3 runs from the conserved cysteine through the conserved F or W. D genes are given only for firm matches. The listing skips clone size in some rows; elsewhere it reads once, few, many or a size class.

v_call: TRBV7-2; j_call: TRBJ1-5; clone_size: .; d_call: .; cdr3_nt: TGTGCCAGCAGCTCGGCGGCCGGAAATCAGCCCCAGCATTTT; cdr3_aa: CASSSAAGNQPQHF
v_call: TRBV14; j_call: TRBJ1-1; clone_size: .; d_call: TRBD1; cdr3_nt: TGTGCCAGCAGCCAACGGGACAGGGAGAGTACTGAAGCTTTCTTT; cdr3_aa: CASSQRDRESTEAFF
v_call: TRBV4-3; j_call: TRBJ2-7; clone_size: .; d_call: .; cdr3_nt: TGCGCCAGCAGCCAAGTCCGACTAGGAAACGAGCAGTACTTC; cdr3_aa: CASSQVRLGNEQYF
v_call: TRBV12-3/TRBV12-4; j_call: TRBJ1-5; clone_size: .; d_call: .; cdr3_nt: TGTGCCAGCAGTTTGGCCGGCAATCAGCCCCAGCATTTT; cdr3_aa: CASSLAGNQPQHF
v_call: TRBV6-1; j_call: TRBJ2-7; clone_size: .; d_call: TRBD1; cdr3_nt: TGTGCCAGCAGTGAAACGGGACGACAGGGTACTCACTTC; cdr3_aa: CASSETGRQGTHF
v_call: TRBV12-3/TRBV12-4; j_call: TRBJ2-5; clone_size: .; d_call: .; cdr3_nt: TGTGCCAGCAGTTTCGACCAAGAGACCCAGTACTTC; cdr3_aa: CASSFDQETQYF
v_call: TRBV21-1; j_call: TRBJ1-4; clone_size: .; d_call: .; cdr3_nt: TGTGCCAGCCCTCATGGGGGTGACAGGGTGGAGGAAAAACTGTTTTTT; cdr3_aa: CASPHGGDRVEEKLFF
v_call: TRBV6-5; j_call: TRBJ2-7; clone_size: .; d_call: TRBD2; cdr3_nt: TGTGCCAGCAGTTACCGGCTAGCGGGATCCTCCTACGAGCAGTACTTC; cdr3_aa: CASSYRLAGSSYEQYF
v_call: TRBV12-3/TRBV12-4; j_call: TRBJ2-1; clone_size: .; d_call: .; cdr3_nt: TGTGCCAGCAGTTTACCTACGTCCAATGAGCAGTTCTTC; cdr3_aa: CASSLPTSNEQFF
v_call: TRBV19; j_call: TRBJ2-7; clone_size: .; d_call: .; cdr3_nt: TGTGCCAGTAGTCCTAGGGCTAGCGAGTCCTACGAGCAGTACTTC; cdr3_aa: CASSPRASESYEQYF
v_call: TRBV18; j_call: TRBJ1-3; clone_size: .; d_call: .; cdr3_nt: TGTGCCAGCTCACCAGTCGAGATCTCTGGAAACACCATATATTTT; cdr3_aa: CASSPVEISGNTIYF
v_call: TRBV4-3; j_call: TRBJ2-2; clone_size: .; d_call: .; cdr3_nt: TGCGCCAGCAGCCAAGAAGGAGCAGGAGGCGCGAACACCGGGGAGCTGTTTTTT; cdr3_aa: CASSQEGAGGANTGELFF
v_call: TRBV27; j_call: TRBJ2-7; clone_size: .; d_call: .; cdr3_nt: TGTGCCAGCAGTTTTCTAAGCGGCAACTACGAGCAGTACTTC; cdr3_aa: CASSFLSGNYEQYF
v_call: TRBV28; j_call: TRBJ2-7; clone_size: .; d_call: TRBD2; cdr3_nt: TGTGCCAGCAGGACTAGCAGACTAGCGCTCAGCTCCTACGAGCAGTACTTC; cdr3_aa: CASRTSRLALSSYEQYF
v_call: TRBV7-2; j_call: TRBJ2-5; clone_size: .; d_call: TRBD1; cdr3_nt: TGTGCCAGCCGCGGACAGGGGGCGAGCCAAGAGACCCAGTACTTC; cdr3_aa: CASRGQGASQETQYF
v_call: TRBV25-1; j_call: TRBJ2-7; clone_size: .; d_call: TRBD2; cdr3_nt: TGTGCCAGCAGGGCCCCCGCAACGGGAGGGCCGAGTCTCCACGAGCAGTACTTC; cdr3_aa: CASRAPATGGPSLHEQYF
v_call: TRBV29-1; j_call: TRBJ1-2; clone_size: .; d_call: TRBD1; cdr3_nt: TGCAGCGTTGTGTGGGACAGGGTGGTAGGCTACACCTTC; cdr3_aa: CSVVWDRVVGYTF
v_call: TRBV7-2; j_call: TRBJ1-1; clone_size: .; d_call: .; cdr3_nt: TGTGCCAGCAGCTCGGGGGTAGTGAGGACTGAAGCTTTCTTT; cdr3_aa: CASSSGVVRTEAFF
v_call: TRBV15; j_call: TRBJ1-1; clone_size: .; d_call: .; cdr3_nt: TGTGCCACCAGCACCCAGATCGTTATGAACACTGAAGCTTTCTTT; cdr3_aa: CATSTQIVMNTEAFF
v_call: TRBV6-5; j_call: TRBJ1-2; clone_size: .; d_call: TRBD1; cdr3_nt: TGTGCCAGCAGCCCGACAGGGTGGGACTATGGCTACACCTTC; cdr3_aa: CASSPTGWDYGYTF
v_call: TRBV11-3; j_call: TRBJ2-3; clone_size: .; d_call: TRBD2; cdr3_nt: TGTGCCAGCAGCCCCGCCCGCGGGGGGAACACAGATACGCAGTATTTT; cdr3_aa: CASSPARGGNTDTQYF
v_call: TRBV10-3; j_call: TRBJ2-5; clone_size: .; d_call: TRBD2; cdr3_nt: TGTGCCATCAGTGACCCGACTAGCGGGAGACAAGAGACCCAGTACTTC; cdr3_aa: CAISDPTSGRQETQYF
v_call: TRBV7-9; j_call: TRBJ1-1; clone_size: .; d_call: TRBD1; cdr3_nt: TGTGCCAGCAGCTTATCCGGGACAGGGAAGAACACTGAAGCTTTCTTT; cdr3_aa: CASSLSGTGKNTEAFF
v_call: TRBV2; j_call: TRBJ2-7; clone_size: .; d_call: TRBD1; cdr3_nt: TGTGCCAGCAGGAAACAGGGGGACTCCTACGAGCAGTACTTC; cdr3_aa: CASRKQGDSYEQYF
v_call: TRBV9; j_call: TRBJ2-7; clone_size: .; d_call: TRBD2; cdr3_nt: TGTGCCAGCAGCGTAGCTACTGGACTAGCATCCTACGAGCAGTACTTC; cdr3_aa: CASSVATGLASYEQYF
v_call: TRBV10-3; j_call: TRBJ1-2; clone_size: .; d_call: .; cdr3_nt: TGTGCCATCAGTGGGGTCACAGGGACTAACTATGGCTACACCTTC; cdr3_aa: CAISGVTGTNYGYTF
v_call: TRBV15; j_call: TRBJ1-1; clone_size: .; d_call: .; cdr3_nt: TGTGCCACCAGCAGACAGGGGAACACTGAAGCTTTCTTT; cdr3_aa: CATSRQGNTEAFF
v_call: TRBV5-4; j_call: TRBJ2-1; clone_size: .; d_call: .; cdr3_nt: TGTGCCAGCAGCTTGGTCCCTCAGAACAATGAGCAGTTCTTC; cdr3_aa: CASSLVPQNNEQFF
v_call: TRBV4-3; j_call: TRBJ2-7; clone_size: .; d_call: .; cdr3_nt: TGCGCCAGCAGCCAAGATGGTATTGGGACGCCGGGACTTGCCTACGAGCAGTACTTC; cdr3_aa: CASSQDGIGTPGLAYEQYF
v_call: TRBV11-3; j_call: TRBJ1-4; clone_size: .; d_call: TRBD1; cdr3_nt: TGTGCCAGCAGCTCTAAGGGGGCGCGACATGAAAAACTGTTTTTT; cdr3_aa: CASSSKGARHEKLFF
v_call: TRBV4-1; j_call: TRBJ1-4; clone_size: .; d_call: .; cdr3_nt: TGCGCCAGCATGCGGGGGCTTAATGAAAAACTGTTTTTT; cdr3_aa: CASMRGLNEKLFF
v_call: TRBV11-3; j_call: TRBJ1-1; clone_size: once; d_call: TRBD1; cdr3_nt: TGTGCCAGCAGCTTATATGAGGGGGCGAGGCCAGCTTTCTTT; cdr3_aa: CASSLYEGARPAFF
v_call: TRBV12-3/TRBV12-4; j_call: TRBJ1-2; clone_size: once; d_call: TRBD1; cdr3_nt: TGTGCCAGCCTCGACAGGGGAGAGTATGGCTACACCTTC; cdr3_aa: CASLDRGEYGYTF
v_call: TRBV7-6; j_call: TRBJ2-1; clone_size: .; d_call: TRBD2; cdr3_nt: TGTGCCAGCAGCTTAGTAGCGGGCGACGACATTTTCGATGAGCAGTTCTTC; cdr3_aa: CASSLVAGDDIFDEQFF
v_call: TRBV7-2; j_call: TRBJ2-3; clone_size: .; d_call: .; cdr3_nt: TGTGCCAGCAGCTTATTACCGGTAGGAGGTACAGATACGCAGTATTTT; cdr3_aa: CASSLLPVGGTDTQYF
v_call: TRBV5-4; j_call: TRBJ2-7; clone_size: .; d_call: TRBD2; cdr3_nt: TGTGCCAGCAGCAAAGGACCGGGACTAGCGGGCTACGAGCAGTACTTC; cdr3_aa: CASSKGPGLAGYEQYF
v_call: TRBV7-9; j_call: TRBJ1-2; clone_size: few; d_call: .; cdr3_nt: TGTGCCAGCAGCACGACAGGCTATTGGGGCTACACCTTC; cdr3_aa: CASSTTGYWGYTF
v_call: TRBV4-2; j_call: TRBJ2-2; clone_size: .; d_call: TRBD2; cdr3_nt: TGTGCCAGCAGCCGCGGACTAGCGGAGAACACCGGGGAGCTGTTTTTT; cdr3_aa: CASSRGLAENTGELFF
v_call: TRBV27; j_call: TRBJ2-1; clone_size: .; d_call: TRBD2; cdr3_nt: TGTGCCAGCATTAAAGCGGGAGCCTACAATGAGCAGTTCTTC; cdr3_aa: CASIKAGAYNEQFF
v_call: TRBV6-5; j_call: TRBJ2-1; clone_size: once; d_call: .; cdr3_nt: TGTGCCAGCAGTTACTCGACAGGTAATGAGCAGTTCTTC; cdr3_aa: CASSYSTGNEQFF
v_call: TRBV5-6; j_call: TRBJ2-5; clone_size: .; d_call: TRBD1; cdr3_nt: TGTGCCAGCAGCCCCGTAGGGGGCTTCGGGGAGACCCAGTACTTC; cdr3_aa: CASSPVGGFGETQYF
v_call: TRBV19; j_call: TRBJ1-1; clone_size: .; d_call: .; cdr3_nt: TGTGCCAGTAGTACACTCTTCAGAGGAGCTTTCTTT; cdr3_aa: CASSTLFRGAFF
v_call: TRBV7-9; j_call: TRBJ1-1; clone_size: .; d_call: .; cdr3_nt: TGTGCCAGCAGCTTTAGTTCCGCGGGGAACACTGAAGCTTTCTTT; cdr3_aa: CASSFSSAGNTEAFF